This is a list of T cell receptor beta chains from one sample in a study of shared clonotypes between healthy human individuals. Using immunoSEQ multiplex PCR, the repertoire was profiled, and TCRdb retains in-frame clones only, with some absent. This table holds about 680,000 clones, 73% found once. Specimen: memory CD4+ T cells sorted from blood. The origin of the receptors is a woman between 25 and 40 years old in good health. Both conserved end residues are part of each CDR3. The D gene is left open where the match is weak. The listing skips clone size in some rows; elsewhere it reads once, few, many or a size class.

clone size: few
J gene: TRBJ1-2
V gene: TRBV30
D gene: NA
CDR3 protein: CAWSVHSGPNGYTF
CDR3 DNA: TGTGCCTGGAGTGTACACTCAGGGCCGAATGGCTACACCTTC

clone size: few
J gene: TRBJ1-3
V gene: TRBV6-6
D gene: TRBD1
CDR3 protein: CASSYETGDGNTIYF
CDR3 DNA: TGTGCCAGCAGTTACGAGACAGGGGACGGAAACACCATATATTTT

clone size: NA
J gene: TRBJ2-7
V gene: TRBV5-1
D gene: TRBD1
CDR3 protein: CASSGGQGATFEQYF
CDR3 DNA: TGCGCCAGCAGCGGGGGACAGGGGGCCACGTTCGAGCAGTACTTC

clone size: NA
J gene: TRBJ2-7
V gene: TRBV4-1
D gene: NA
CDR3 protein: CASSQESDYSYEQYF
CDR3 DNA: TGCGCCAGCAGCCAAGAGTCAGATTACTCCTACGAGCAGTACTTC

clone size: NA
J gene: TRBJ1-3
V gene: TRBV29-1
D gene: NA
CDR3 protein: CSVARGSGNTIYF
CDR3 DNA: TGCAGCGTTGCCAGGGGCTCTGGAAACACCATATATTTT

clone size: NA
J gene: TRBJ2-7
V gene: TRBV6-5
D gene: TRBD1
CDR3 protein: CASKLGQDNYEQYF
CDR3 DNA: TGTGCCAGCAAACTGGGACAGGACAACTACGAGCAGTACTTC

clone size: NA
J gene: TRBJ2-7
V gene: TRBV5-4
D gene: TRBD2
CDR3 protein: CASSLDSSGDLEQYF
CDR3 DNA: TGTGCCAGCAGCTTGGATTCGAGCGGGGACTTGGAGCAGTACTTC

clone size: NA
J gene: TRBJ1-2
V gene: TRBV2
D gene: TRBD1
CDR3 protein: CASSAPGGAFYNYGYTF
CDR3 DNA: TGTGCCAGCAGCGCCCCAGGGGGCGCGTTTTATAACTATGGCTACACCTTC

clone size: NA
J gene: TRBJ2-1
V gene: TRBV4-1
D gene: TRBD2
CDR3 protein: CASSQRGLVDNEQFF
CDR3 DNA: TGCGCCAGCAGCCAACGGGGACTAGTGGACAATGAGCAGTTCTTC

clone size: NA
J gene: TRBJ2-1
V gene: TRBV4-2
D gene: NA
CDR3 protein: CASSQDLGTTYVNEQFF
CDR3 DNA: TGTGCCAGCAGCCAAGATCTGGGAACAACGTATGTCAATGAGCAGTTCTTC

clone size: few
J gene: TRBJ2-1
V gene: TRBV7-9
D gene: NA
CDR3 protein: CASSLLRLGHDEQFF
CDR3 DNA: TGTGCCAGCAGCCTCCTCCGGTTAGGCCACGATGAGCAGTTCTTC

clone size: NA
J gene: TRBJ2-1
V gene: TRBV28
D gene: TRBD1
CDR3 protein: CASSLSGQSLSSYNEQFF
CDR3 DNA: TGTGCCAGCAGTTTATCGGGACAGTCGTTAAGCTCCTACAATGAGCAGTTCTTC

clone size: NA
J gene: TRBJ2-3
V gene: TRBV10-3
D gene: NA
CDR3 protein: CAITKGGDTDTQYF
CDR3 DNA: TGTGCCATCACGAAAGGCGGTGACACAGATACGCAGTATTTT

clone size: NA
J gene: TRBJ1-5
V gene: TRBV28
D gene: NA
CDR3 protein: CATSPFSNQPQHF
CDR3 DNA: TGTGCCACCAGCCCGTTTAGCAATCAGCCCCAGCATTTT

clone size: NA
J gene: TRBJ2-1
V gene: TRBV28
D gene: NA
CDR3 protein: CASSPLRTGSYNEQFF
CDR3 DNA: TGTGCCAGCAGTCCCTTGCGGACGGGGTCCTACAATGAGCAGTTCTTC

clone size: few
J gene: TRBJ1-2
V gene: TRBV5-1
D gene: NA
CDR3 protein: CASSLGQSSPYGYTF
CDR3 DNA: TGCGCCAGCAGCTTGGGACAATCTAGCCCCTATGGCTACACCTTC

clone size: many
J gene: TRBJ2-1
V gene: TRBV5-1
D gene: NA
CDR3 protein: CASSSDSSSYNEQFF
CDR3 DNA: TGCGCCAGCAGCTCAGACTCAAGCTCCTACAATGAGCAGTTCTTC

clone size: NA
J gene: TRBJ1-1
V gene: TRBV27
D gene: TRBD1
CDR3 protein: CASSSWTGLKGTEAFF
CDR3 DNA: TGTGCCAGCAGTTCCTGGACAGGGTTAAAGGGCACTGAAGCTTTCTTT

clone size: NA
J gene: TRBJ2-5
V gene: TRBV5-1
D gene: TRBD1
CDR3 protein: CASSHGTGKQETQYF
CDR3 DNA: TGCGCCAGCAGCCACGGGACAGGAAAACAAGAGACCCAGTACTTC

clone size: NA
J gene: TRBJ1-5
V gene: TRBV28
D gene: NA
CDR3 protein: CASRSGLRRQPQHF
CDR3 DNA: TGTGCCAGCAGGTCAGGGTTACGACGACAGCCCCAGCATTTT

clone size: NA
J gene: TRBJ2-5
V gene: TRBV29-1
D gene: NA
CDR3 protein: CSVEGGVGSGTQYF
CDR3 DNA: TGCAGCGTTGAAGGTGGGGTGGGGTCGGGGACCCAGTACTTC

clone size: NA
J gene: TRBJ1-5
V gene: TRBV6-1
D gene: NA
CDR3 protein: CASRMGGANQPQHF
CDR3 DNA: TGTGCCAGCAGGATGGGAGGAGCAAATCAGCCCCAGCATTTT

clone size: NA
J gene: TRBJ1-2
V gene: TRBV7-9
D gene: TRBD1
CDR3 protein: CASSPWTGESGGYTF
CDR3 DNA: TGTGCCAGCAGCCCTTGGACAGGGGAATCGGGTGGCTACACCTTC

clone size: NA
J gene: TRBJ2-7
V gene: TRBV19
D gene: NA
CDR3 protein: CASSIGTGLSYEQYF
CDR3 DNA: TGTGCCAGTAGTATCGGGACGGGCCTCTCCTACGAGCAGTACTTC

clone size: NA
J gene: TRBJ2-7
V gene: TRBV5-6
D gene: TRBD2
CDR3 protein: CASSVPGLAGGISYEQYF
CDR3 DNA: TGTGCCAGCAGCGTACCGGGACTAGCGGGAGGAATTAGCTACGAGCAGTACTTC

clone size: NA
J gene: TRBJ2-3
V gene: TRBV19
D gene: NA
CDR3 protein: CASSLRGGTDTQYF
CDR3 DNA: TGTGCCAGTAGTCTCAGGGGCGGAACAGATACGCAGTATTTT

clone size: once
J gene: TRBJ2-7
V gene: TRBV27
D gene: NA
CDR3 protein: CASSFSQGPYEQYF
CDR3 DNA: TGTGCCAGCAGTTTTAGTCAGGGGCCCTACGAGCAGTACTTC

clone size: NA
J gene: TRBJ2-1
V gene: TRBV28
D gene: NA
CDR3 protein: CASSLGDWSGVHEQFF
CDR3 DNA: TGTGCCAGCAGTTTAGGAGACTGGAGCGGTGTCCATGAGCAGTTCTTC

clone size: NA
J gene: TRBJ2-5
V gene: TRBV5-1
D gene: TRBD2
CDR3 protein: CASSRAGEETQYF
CDR3 DNA: TGCGCCAGCAGCAGGGCGGGAGAAGAGACCCAGTACTTC

clone size: few
J gene: TRBJ2-7
V gene: TRBV11-2
D gene: TRBD2
CDR3 protein: CASSYGLAGGLYEQYF
CDR3 DNA: TGTGCCAGCAGCTACGGACTAGCGGGAGGACTCTACGAGCAGTACTTC

clone size: NA
J gene: TRBJ2-7
V gene: TRBV2
D gene: NA
CDR3 protein: CASSRTETSYEQYF
CDR3 DNA: TGTGCCAGCAGTCGGACTGAGACCTCCTACGAGCAGTACTTC

clone size: NA
J gene: TRBJ2-7
V gene: TRBV4-1
D gene: NA
CDR3 protein: CASSQHRPPYEQYF
CDR3 DNA: TGCGCCAGCAGCCAACATCGACCACCCTACGAGCAGTACTTC

clone size: NA
J gene: TRBJ1-2
V gene: TRBV28
D gene: NA
CDR3 protein: CASSEGGGYGYTF
CDR3 DNA: TGTGCCAGCTCTGAGGGGGGAGGCTATGGCTACACCTTC

clone size: NA
J gene: TRBJ2-7
V gene: TRBV7-8
D gene: NA
CDR3 protein: CASSAQGSSIHEQYF
CDR3 DNA: TGTGCCAGCAGCGCCCAGGGAAGTAGTATCCACGAGCAGTACTTC

clone size: few
J gene: TRBJ1-2
V gene: TRBV18
D gene: NA
CDR3 protein: CASSPPSAGGYTF
CDR3 DNA: TGTGCCAGCTCACCACCTTCGGCTGGCGGCTACACCTTC

clone size: NA
J gene: TRBJ1-5
V gene: TRBV7-8
D gene: TRBD1
CDR3 protein: CASSLQGQGGAENQPQHF
CDR3 DNA: TGTGCCAGCAGCTTGCAGGGACAGGGGGGAGCTGAGAATCAGCCCCAGCATTTT

clone size: NA
J gene: TRBJ1-1
V gene: TRBV7-5
D gene: NA
CDR3 protein: CVRSARTRRNTEAFF
CDR3 DNA: TGTGTCAGAAGCGCCCGGACCAGACGGAACACTGAAGCTTTCTTT

clone size: once
J gene: TRBJ1-1
V gene: TRBV18
D gene: NA
CDR3 protein: CASSPLENTEAFF
CDR3 DNA: TGTGCCAGCTCACCGTTGGAGAACACTGAAGCTTTCTTT

clone size: NA
J gene: TRBJ1-5
V gene: TRBV19
D gene: TRBD1
CDR3 protein: CASRSRTGYIQPQHF
CDR3 DNA: TGTGCCAGTAGATCCAGGACAGGCTATATTCAGCCCCAGCATTTT

clone size: NA
J gene: TRBJ1-3
V gene: TRBV15
D gene: NA
CDR3 protein: CATSRTFGGYGNTIYF
CDR3 DNA: TGTGCCACCAGCCGTACCTTCGGGGGTTATGGAAACACCATATATTTT

clone size: few
J gene: TRBJ1-1
V gene: TRBV28
D gene: NA
CDR3 protein: CASRGRHRGKSEAFF
CDR3 DNA: TGTGCCAGCCGAGGGCGACATCGGGGCAAGTCTGAAGCTTTCTTT

clone size: NA
J gene: TRBJ2-1
V gene: TRBV19
D gene: NA
CDR3 protein: CASTSSREQFF
CDR3 DNA: TGTGCCAGTACCTCCTCCAGGGAGCAGTTCTTC

clone size: NA
J gene: TRBJ2-7
V gene: TRBV5-6
D gene: NA
CDR3 protein: CASSLRGSEQYF
CDR3 DNA: TGTGCCAGCAGCTTGCGGGGATCGGAGCAGTACTTC

clone size: NA
J gene: TRBJ1-1
V gene: TRBV6-5
D gene: NA
CDR3 protein: CASRQRQENTEAFF
CDR3 DNA: TGTGCCAGCAGGCAAAGACAGGAGAACACTGAAGCTTTCTTT

clone size: few
J gene: TRBJ2-1
V gene: TRBV4-1
D gene: NA
CDR3 protein: CASSQGDTYNEQFF
CDR3 DNA: TGCGCCAGCAGCCAAGGTGACACCTACAATGAGCAGTTCTTC

clone size: NA
J gene: TRBJ2-5
V gene: TRBV6-5
D gene: TRBD2
CDR3 protein: CASRRLAGGPAQYF
CDR3 DNA: TGTGCCAGCAGAAGACTAGCGGGAGGCCCAGCCCAGTACTTC

clone size: NA
J gene: TRBJ1-2
V gene: TRBV7-2
D gene: NA
CDR3 protein: CASSFSTGGLSYGYTF
CDR3 DNA: TGTGCCAGCAGCTTTTCTACCGGGGGACTTAGCTATGGCTACACCTTC

clone size: NA
J gene: TRBJ2-3
V gene: TRBV13
D gene: NA
CDR3 protein: CASSPQGNTDTQYF
CDR3 DNA: TGTGCCAGCAGCCCACAGGGAAACACAGATACGCAGTATTTT

clone size: NA
J gene: TRBJ2-7
V gene: TRBV6-5
D gene: TRBD2
CDR3 protein: CASRIAGEGEQYF
CDR3 DNA: TGTGCCAGCAGAATAGCGGGAGAGGGGGAGCAGTACTTC

clone size: few
J gene: TRBJ1-3
V gene: TRBV28
D gene: NA
CDR3 protein: CASAGGYSRTIYF
CDR3 DNA: TGTGCCAGCGCGGGGGGCTACTCTCGCACCATATATTTT

clone size: NA
J gene: TRBJ2-5
V gene: TRBV7-9
D gene: NA
CDR3 protein: CASSLGPGRGPQETQYF
CDR3 DNA: TGTGCCAGCAGCTTAGGCCCCGGCAGGGGCCCCCAAGAGACCCAGTACTTC

clone size: many
J gene: TRBJ1-5
V gene: TRBV28
D gene: NA
CDR3 protein: CASRPPGDPQHF
CDR3 DNA: TGTGCCAGCAGACCTCCGGGCGACCCCCAGCATTTT

clone size: once
J gene: TRBJ1-1
V gene: TRBV6-6
D gene: NA
CDR3 protein: CASSSPGEWNEAFF
CDR3 DNA: TGTGCCAGCAGTTCTCCAGGGGAGTGGAATGAAGCTTTCTTT

clone size: NA
J gene: TRBJ2-3
V gene: TRBV5-1
D gene: NA
CDR3 protein: CASSLAVTDTQYF
CDR3 DNA: TGCGCCAGCAGCTTGGCCGTCACAGATACGCAGTATTTT

clone size: NA
J gene: TRBJ2-1
V gene: TRBV5-1
D gene: TRBD2
CDR3 protein: CASSLERDTLDEQFF
CDR3 DNA: TGCGCCAGCAGCTTGGAGCGGGATACTTTAGATGAGCAGTTCTTC

clone size: NA
J gene: TRBJ2-2
V gene: TRBV7-9
D gene: NA
CDR3 protein: CAAGELFF
CDR3 DNA: TGTGCCGCCGGGGAGCTGTTTTTT

clone size: NA
J gene: TRBJ2-1
V gene: TRBV10-1
D gene: TRBD2
CDR3 protein: CASSEGLAGGPGNNEQFF
CDR3 DNA: TGCGCCAGCAGTGAAGGACTAGCGGGAGGGCCGGGAAACAATGAGCAGTTCTTC

clone size: NA
J gene: TRBJ2-5
V gene: TRBV5-1
D gene: NA
CDR3 protein: CASSPGSRETQYF
CDR3 DNA: TGCGCCAGCAGCCCTGGATCACGAGAGACCCAGTACTTC

clone size: few
J gene: TRBJ1-5
V gene: TRBV28
D gene: NA
CDR3 protein: CASSHWEIGSNQPQHF
CDR3 DNA: TGTGCCAGCAGCCATTGGGAAATAGGGAGCAATCAGCCCCAGCATTTT